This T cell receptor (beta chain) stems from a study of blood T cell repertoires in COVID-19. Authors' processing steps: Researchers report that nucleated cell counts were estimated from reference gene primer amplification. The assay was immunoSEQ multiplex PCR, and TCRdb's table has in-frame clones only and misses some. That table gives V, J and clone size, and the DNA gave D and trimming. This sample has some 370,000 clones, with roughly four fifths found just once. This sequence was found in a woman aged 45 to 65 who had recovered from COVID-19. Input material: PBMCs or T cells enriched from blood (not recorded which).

CDR3 coding DNA: TGTGCCAGCAGCCGTCCGGGACAGAGTAACTATGGCTACACCTTC. Protein: CASSRPGQSNYGYTF. The chain employs TRBV6-2 or TRBV6-3 and TRBJ1-2; TRBD1 aligns across 7 bases. Germline V gene data show CDR1 as MNHEY and CDR2 as SVGEGT. V lost 6 bases, J lost 1 base, and 8 bases stayed unmatched. This CDR3 contains 15 residues.